Below are 2 T cell receptor beta chains sequenced from a single sample in a study of blood T cell repertoires in COVID-19. Here immunoSEQ multiplex PCR was the method, and the copy in TCRdb shows in-frame clones only, minus some. This sample yields over 150,000 clones, of which about 85% are seen a single time; 0.6% to 0.65% belongs to the top ten. The sequencing input was peripheral blood. The receptors derive from a man between 60 and 70 years old with COVID-19, enrolled during active disease.

The genes are TRBV9 and TRBJ1-1, with D possibly matching TRBD1 (6 bases). The CDR3 length is 14 residues. V lost 2 bases and J lost 1, with 9 bases in between. CDR1 and CDR2 (germline): SGDLS, YYNGEE. CDR3 loop: CASSVVTGNTEAFF. CDR3 nucleotide sequence: TGTGCCAGCAGCGTGGTGACAGGGAACACTGAAGCTTTCTTT. Using reference TRBV9 and TRBJ1-1 for the parts outside the CDR3, the full variable domain is DSGVTQTPKHLITATGQRVTLRCSPRSGDLSVYWYQQSLDQGLQFLIQYYNGEERAKGNILERFSAQQFPDLHSELNLSSLELGDSALYFCASSVVTGNTEAFFGQGTRLTVV.

This clone came up once. This chain joins TRBV15 and TRBJ1-4; 8 positions match TRBD1. Per the germline V gene, CDR1 is LNHNV and CDR2 is YYDKDF (reference sequence). V trimming: 2 bases; J trimming: 7 bases; junction bases outside the gene matches: 9. The CDR3 has 16 residues. In DNA form, the CDR3 reads TGTGCCACCAGCAGACAACCCGGACAGGGATTTGAAAAACTGTTTTTT. Translating gives CATSRQPGQGFEKLFF. Filled out from reference TRBV15 and TRBJ1-4, the complete variable domain reads DAMVIQNPRYQVTQFGKPVTLSCSQTLNHNVMYWYQQKSSQAPKLLFHYYDKDFNNEADTPDNFQSRRPNTSFCFLDIRSPGLGDTAMYLCATSRQPGQGFEKLFFGSGTQLSVL.